The T cell receptor beta chain under discussion was sequenced for a study of T cells in Graves' hyperthyroidism and ophthalmopathy. Study-wide points: A median roughly six months before onset, the model predicted ophthalmopathy.

Using RNA transcripts as the source, TCR beta CDR3 regions were amplified. An initial round of RT-PCR targeting the TCR CDR3 relied on the HTBI primer set. TCRdb analysed the multiplex PCR reads with MiXCR anew, one entry per CDR3 protein. The sample lists hundreds of thousands of distinct CDR3 sequences; approximately 14% were seen once. Each ophthalmopathy patient scored at least 3 on the Clinical Activity Score and at least 4 on NOSPECS grade, with duration under 3 months. Clinical symptoms, serum thyroxine and TRAb, thyroid ultrasound and orbital computed tomography were used for the diagnoses. Fresh peripheral blood, about 9.6 ml, yielded the PBMCs. V lost 2 bases and J 3 bases, leaving 10 bases between the germline ends. CDR3 length: 14 amino acids. CDR1 is DFQATT, CDR2 SNEGSKA, per germline (reference sequence). As for this clonotype: What it binds is not known.

This receptor was identified in a woman in her forties or fifties with Graves' ophthalmopathy. The chain recombines TRBV20-1 with TRBJ2-2; D might be TRBD2 (6 bases). Sequencing was performed on blood. In DNA form, the CDR3 reads TGCAGTGCTAGACGGGAGAGATACACCGGGGAGCTGTTTTTT. This gives the protein CSARRERYTGELFF.